This TCR beta chain was retrieved from a study of beta chain features in type 1 diabetes. The entirety of the isolated RNA underwent reverse transcription, so expressed TCRB transcripts were sequenced. Mean read depth for naive, central memory and regulatory T cell samples was approximately 3.57 million reads. Libraries were prepared by immunoSEQ multiplex PCR; TCRdb keeps only in-frame clonotypes and omits some of them. The table shows about 410,000 clones, with approximately 15% occurring only once. Findings and caveats of the study: Moderate but significant shortening of TCRB CDR3s was recorded in all four CD4+ subsets from Type 1 diabetes patients.

Looked up from germline, CDR1 is MNHEY and CDR2 is SVGAGI. The CDR3 has 13 residues. Trimming left V 5 bases short and J 1 base short, with 8 bases between. This clone was counted only a few times. The antigen remains undetermined. Isolation of CD4+ naive, central memory, regulatory and stem cell-like memory cells was achieved by sorting via CD45RO/CCR7/CD25/CD127/CD95/CD27. Over 95% purity was reached by all sorted populations. Sequences were obtained from naive CD4+ T cells from blood. This clonotype was sampled from a man between 25 and 39 years old in good health. The chain combines TRBV6-5 with TRBJ1-1, with unresolved D. The CDR3 bases are TGTGCCAGCAGTGGAAGAAAGAACACTGAAGCTTTCTTT. This gives the protein CASSGRKNTEAFF.